This paragraph reports one T cell receptor (beta chain). Antigen specificity is unknown. cDNA libraries for TRB were generated by 5' RACE incorporating UMI labels. TCRdb re-called the 5' RACE reads and shows each CDR3 protein once, DNA omitted. The sample data list some 40,000 distinct CDR3 sequences. The sample belongs to a study of CXCR3-negative and CXCR3-positive naive CD8 T cells. Germline CDR1 SGHDN, CDR2 FVKESK. CDR3 size: 16 residues. Study-wide findings and caveats: The study found that naive CXCR3-negative and CXCR3-positive cells shared TRBV-TRBJ usage, while memory cells differed.

This TCR derives from a human donor in good health. Some clones in this sample may be carry-over from other donors' samples. The chain has TRBV14 and TRBJ2-7; TCRdb proposes TRBD1, but this gene call is untestable without DNA. Sequenced: memory CD8+ T cells from blood. The CDR3 region is CASSQYPGQVDYEQYF. Complete variable domain (other parts from reference TRBV14 and TRBJ2-7): EAGVTQFPSHSVIEKGQTVTLRCDPISGHDNLYWYRRVMGKEIKFLLHFVKESKQDESGMPNNRFLAERTGGTYSTLKVQPAELEDSGVYFCASSQYPGQVDYEQYFGPGTRLTVT.